What follows describes a single T cell receptor (beta chain). Its antigen is not yet known. No much larger clone is present one base from it, and per-base qualities are unavailable. Participants in the prospective study were enrolled through a virtual design, were aged about 18 to 100 years, and lived in 20 to 30 United States geographic areas. In the prospective study, cohorts were assigned on the basis of participant-reported clinical history obtained from a screening survey and a study questionnaire. Recovered participants in ImmuneRACE Cohort 3 were defined by two consecutive negative NP/OP PCR tests, clearance by a healthcare professional, or resolution of symptoms. Mobile phlebotomists in the prospective study collected whole blood, serum and a nasopharyngeal or oropharyngeal swab from every participant. Prospective study participants could optionally give additional blood draws and questionnaires over a roughly two-month period. Prospective study blood samples were shipped either frozen or at room temperature before DNA extraction.

The junction shows trimming of 1 base on V and 7 bases on J, and the gene matches do not reach 10 bases of it. The CDR3, from cysteine to phenylalanine, totals 16 residues. CDR3 DNA only is kept here, 48 bases in frame from base 1. CDR1 and CDR2 (SGHTA, FQGTGA) derive from the germline V gene. The immunoSEQ Assay, a bias-controlled multiplex PCR, was used to amplify TCRbeta CDR3 regions from genomic DNA. The study's own analysis went as follows. Within the assay, amplification of reference gene primers was used to estimate how many nucleated cells each sample contained. To quantify the absolute abundance of each unique TCRbeta CDR3 rearrangement, sequence reads were collapsed and filtered. For each sample, productive Simpson clonality was calculated by taking the square root of Simpson's diversity index across productive rearrangements. The source is immuneACCESS, and TCRdb retained only in-frame sequences with V and J called. Part of the clones is not carried over; for the studies checked, unresolved V genes explain less than half of this, and the remainder is unexplained. V and J calls and clone size are as listed in that table; D and trimming were resolved from the DNA. The sample has 250,000 to 350,000 clones on record, around 86% of them singletons. Of the sample, more than 9% falls within the top ten clones.

The entry originates in a study of blood T cell repertoires in COVID-19 (dated by TCRdb to about 2020). Looking at the study overall: Samples from collaborators originated in the United States, Italy and Spain and spanned both the acute and convalescent phases of COVID-19. The material from the prospective study consisted of cDNA or gDNA derived from T cells, B-cell-depleted T cells, or PBMCs. Subjects who had been exposed to COVID-19, were actively infected with it, or had recovered from it provided the deeply sampled blood TCRbeta repertoires that made up the dataset. The repertoires were released in a freely available public database intended as a resource for research on the immune response to SARS-CoV-2. Samples were obtained from the ongoing ImmuneRACE study (first 160 participants) and from about 1,300 subjects provided by 6 global collaborators. A de-identified subject ID, COVID-19 status, age in years and sex were almost always included in the sample metadata. Where available, HLA class I and class II types were obtained from metadata supplied by the sample provider rather than from assay-based typing.

Paper-wide results and their limitations: Clinical and demographic metadata were provided uncurated, with the amount varying by source and participant.

This chain is built from TRBV7-3 and TRBJ1-3, and 7 junctional nucleotides match TRBD1. Specimen: PBMCs or T cells enriched from blood (not recorded which). This clonotype was sampled from a woman between 18 and 30 years old who had recovered from COVID-19. The nucleotide sequence is given as TGTGCCAGCAGCTTAAACGCCGGGACAGTGGGGAACACCATATATTTT. This encodes CASSLNAGTVGNTIYF. Outside the CDR3, residues come from the reference TRBV7-3 and TRBJ1-3 proteins, so the full variable domain is: GAGVSQTPSNKVTEKGKYVELRCDPISGHTALYWYRQSLGQGPEFLIYFQGTGAADDSGLPNDRFFAVRPEGSVSTLKIQRTERGDSAVYLCASSLNAGTVGNTIYFGEGSWLTVV.